A single sample gave rise to the 2 T cell receptor beta chains below, sequenced in a study of blood T cell repertoires in COVID-19. Generated by immunoSEQ multiplex PCR, the TCRdb table keeps only in-frame clones and is missing some. The data hold approximately 220,000 clones, with more than 75% observed a single time. Sequencing was performed on PBMCs or T cells enriched from blood (not recorded which). The receptors were sampled from a woman aged 40 to 55 with acute COVID-19.

The chain is built from TRBV27 and TRBJ2-7, with TRBD2 matching 11 bases. This CDR3 is built from 14 residues. Unmatched junction bases numbered 3, after V lost 7 bases and J lost 1 base. In germline, CDR1 is MNHEY, CDR2 SMNVEV (reference sequence). CDR3 region: CASTGTSGSYEQYF. CDR3 bases: TGTGCCAGCACTGGGACTAGCGGATCCTACGAGCAGTACTTC.

This clone was counted between two and nine times. The chain has TRBV27 and TRBJ1-1; D is undetermined. V lost 2 bases, J lost 4 bases, and 11 bases lay in between. The CDR3 has 14 residues. Germline-derived CDR1 and CDR2 are MNHEY and SMNVEV (reference sequence). The CDR3 DNA is TGTGCCAGCAGTTTAGTCGGGGTAGGCACTGAAGCTTTCTTT. It codes for CASSLVGVGTEAFF.